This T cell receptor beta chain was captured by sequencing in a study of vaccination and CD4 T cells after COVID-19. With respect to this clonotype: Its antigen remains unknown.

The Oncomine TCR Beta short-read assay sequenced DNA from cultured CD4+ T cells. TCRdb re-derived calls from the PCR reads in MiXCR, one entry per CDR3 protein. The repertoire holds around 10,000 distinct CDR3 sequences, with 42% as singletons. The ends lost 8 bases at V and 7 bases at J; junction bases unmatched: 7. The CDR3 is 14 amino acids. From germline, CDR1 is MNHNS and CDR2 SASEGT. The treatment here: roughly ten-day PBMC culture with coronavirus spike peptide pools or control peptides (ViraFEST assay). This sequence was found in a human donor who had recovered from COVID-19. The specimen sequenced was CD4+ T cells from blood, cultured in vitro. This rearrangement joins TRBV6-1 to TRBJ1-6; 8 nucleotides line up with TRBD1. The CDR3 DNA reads TGTGCCAGCGGGCGGGACAGGCCAAATTCACCCCTCCACTTT. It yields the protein CASGRDRPNSPLHF.